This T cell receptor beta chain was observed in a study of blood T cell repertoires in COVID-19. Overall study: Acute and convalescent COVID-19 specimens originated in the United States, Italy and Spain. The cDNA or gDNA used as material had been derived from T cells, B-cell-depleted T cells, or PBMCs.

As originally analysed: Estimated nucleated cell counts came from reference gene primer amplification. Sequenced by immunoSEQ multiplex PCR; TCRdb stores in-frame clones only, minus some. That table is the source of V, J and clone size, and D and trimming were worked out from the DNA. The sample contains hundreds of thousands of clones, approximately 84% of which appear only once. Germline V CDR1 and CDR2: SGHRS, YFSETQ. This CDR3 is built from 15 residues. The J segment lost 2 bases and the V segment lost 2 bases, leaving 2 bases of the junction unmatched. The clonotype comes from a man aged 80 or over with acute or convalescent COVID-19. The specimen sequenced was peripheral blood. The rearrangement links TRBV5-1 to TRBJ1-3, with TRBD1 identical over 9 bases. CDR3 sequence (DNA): TGCGCCAGCAGCTTACGGACAGGGGCTGGAAACACCATATATTTT. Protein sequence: CASSLRTGAGNTIYF.